A single sample is the source of the 3 T cell receptor beta chains below, sequenced in a study of cytomegalovirus exposure and HLA in healthy donors. 60 Vbeta and 13 Jbeta primers were used in PCR. Sequenced by immunoSEQ multiplex PCR; TCRdb stores in-frame clones only, minus some. This sample's table reports some 130,000 clones. What was sequenced was PBMCs. The receptors were sampled from a woman aged 40-49 years in good health and CMV-seropositive.

As to this clone: The junction differs from germline at one of its ends, possibly a read error. The same CDR3 also results from other DNA sequences found in this sample. This chain connects TRBV5-6 to TRBJ2-7; D is perhaps TRBD1 (5 bases). Germline values: CDR1 SGHDT, CDR2 YYEEEE. The CDR3 has 12 residues. The CDR3 nucleotides read TGCGCCAGCAGGCAGGGTTTCAACGAGCAGTACTTC. Translated: CASRQGFNEQYF.

The chain uses TRBV6-5 and TRBJ1-3; D is ambiguous. Per germline, CDR1 MNHEY and CDR2 SVGAGI. V was pared by 6 bases and J by 3 bases, with 9 bases between. The CDR3 is 13 amino acids. In nucleotides, the CDR3 is TGTGCCAGCAGCCGGGTGGGTGGAAACACCATATATTTT. The encoded protein is CASSRVGGNTIYF.

This chain links TRBV28 with TRBJ2-7, with TRBD1 matching 8 bases. This CDR3 has 13 residues. Germline V gene data show CDR1 as MDHEN and CDR2 as SYDVKM. The trim removed 6 bases at V and 2 bases at J, leaving 3 bases unmatched. The CDR3 bases are TGTGCCAGCAGCGGACAGGGAGCCTACGAGCAGTACTTC. Translated: CASSGQGAYEQYF.